This is a list of T cell receptor beta chains from one sample in a study of beta chain features in type 1 diabetes. Assay: immunoSEQ multiplex PCR; the TCRdb copy retains only in-frame clones and omits some. The data show some 170,000 clones, approximately 62% seen once. The specimen was naive CD4+ T cells from blood. Receptor source: a man younger than 45 with type 1 diabetes. CDR3s include the opening cysteine and the closing phenylalanine or tryptophan. D genes are given only for firm matches. Clone size is shown for a subset of rows, as once, few, many or a class of expanded clone.

j_call: TRBJ1-2; clone_size: few; v_call: TRBV30; d_call: TRBD1; cdr3_length: 16; cdr3_aa: CAWTGQGAMVLNGYTF; cdr3_nt: TGTGCCTGGACCGGGCAGGGGGCGATGGTGTTAAATGGCTACACCTTC
j_call: TRBJ2-3; clone_size: few; v_call: TRBV29-1; d_call: -; cdr3_length: 13; cdr3_aa: CSVEQQDTDTQYF; cdr3_nt: TGCAGCGTTGAACAACAGGACACAGATACGCAGTATTTT
j_call: TRBJ2-3; clone_size: -; v_call: TRBV5-1; d_call: -; cdr3_length: 17; cdr3_aa: CASSSGTGFPSTDTQYF; cdr3_nt: TGCGCCAGCAGCTCCGGGACGGGATTTCCTAGCACAGATACGCAGTATTTT
j_call: TRBJ1-1; clone_size: -; v_call: TRBV20-1; d_call: -; cdr3_length: 11; cdr3_aa: CSAVTIYEAFF; cdr3_nt: TGCAGTGCTGTAACGATTTATGAAGCTTTCTTT
j_call: TRBJ2-1; clone_size: few; v_call: TRBV10-3; d_call: -; cdr3_length: 12; cdr3_aa: CAISGRNNEQFF; cdr3_nt: TGTGCCATCAGTGGCAGAAACAATGAGCAGTTCTTC
j_call: TRBJ2-7; clone_size: few; v_call: TRBV4-1; d_call: -; cdr3_length: 14; cdr3_aa: CASSQGEEGYEQYF; cdr3_nt: TGCGCCAGCAGCCAAGGGGAGGAGGGGTACGAGCAGTACTTC
j_call: TRBJ2-1; clone_size: few; v_call: TRBV27; d_call: -; cdr3_length: 13; cdr3_aa: CASSLFGNNEQFF; cdr3_nt: TGTGCCAGCAGTTTATTTGGAAACAATGAGCAGTTCTTC
j_call: TRBJ1-6; clone_size: -; v_call: TRBV27; d_call: -; cdr3_length: 15; cdr3_aa: CASSEGYGSNSPLHF; cdr3_nt: TGTGCCAGCAGTGAGGGTTACGGTTCGAATTCACCCCTCCACTTT
j_call: TRBJ2-5; clone_size: -; v_call: TRBV2; d_call: -; cdr3_length: 15; cdr3_aa: CASSRSGVKGETQYF; cdr3_nt: TGTGCCAGCAGTCGCTCGGGAGTTAAGGGAGAGACCCAGTACTTC
j_call: TRBJ2-2; clone_size: -; v_call: TRBV13; d_call: -; cdr3_length: 14; cdr3_aa: CASSPWSNTGELFF; cdr3_nt: TGTGCCAGCAGCCCCTGGAGTAACACCGGGGAGCTGTTTTTT
j_call: TRBJ2-3; clone_size: -; v_call: TRBV7-2; d_call: TRBD2; cdr3_length: 20; cdr3_aa: CASSLAVRTSGGSSTDTQYF; cdr3_nt: TGTGCCAGCAGCTTAGCTGTGAGGACTAGCGGGGGATCTAGCACAGATACGCAGTATTTT
j_call: TRBJ1-5; clone_size: once; v_call: TRBV29-1; d_call: TRBD1; cdr3_length: 13; cdr3_aa: CSVWTGGLQPQHF; cdr3_nt: TGCAGCGTGTGGACAGGGGGCCTTCAGCCCCAGCATTTT
j_call: TRBJ2-1; clone_size: -; v_call: TRBV19; d_call: -; cdr3_length: 13; cdr3_aa: CASQPQGRGEQFF; cdr3_nt: TGTGCCTCTCAACCGCAGGGACGAGGGGAGCAGTTCTTC
j_call: TRBJ2-7; clone_size: -; v_call: TRBV7-9; d_call: TRBD1; cdr3_length: 13; cdr3_aa: CASSAGQGGPKYF; cdr3_nt: TGTGCCAGCAGCGCGGGACAGGGGGGTCCAAAGTACTTC
j_call: TRBJ2-7; clone_size: few; v_call: TRBV6-5; d_call: -; cdr3_length: 13; cdr3_aa: CASSAQTGNEQYF; cdr3_nt: TGTGCCAGCAGTGCACAAACAGGGAACGAGCAGTACTTC
j_call: TRBJ1-1; clone_size: -; v_call: TRBV4-3; d_call: -; cdr3_length: 15; cdr3_aa: CASSQVDRMNTEAFF; cdr3_nt: TGCGCCAGCAGCCAGGTAGACAGAATGAACACTGAAGCTTTCTTT
j_call: TRBJ2-7; clone_size: -; v_call: TRBV27; d_call: TRBD1; cdr3_length: 15; cdr3_aa: CASTPRGKLDYEQYF; cdr3_nt: TGTGCCAGCACCCCCAGGGGGAAGTTGGACTACGAGCAGTACTTC
j_call: TRBJ2-7; clone_size: -; v_call: TRBV6-5; d_call: -; cdr3_length: 15; cdr3_aa: CASSYGQPTSYEQYF; cdr3_nt: TGTGCCAGCAGTTATGGGCAGCCGACCTCCTACGAGCAGTACTTC
j_call: TRBJ2-4; clone_size: few; v_call: TRBV5-4; d_call: -; cdr3_length: 14; cdr3_aa: CASRSGDAKNIQYF; cdr3_nt: TGTGCCAGCAGGTCCGGGGATGCCAAAAACATTCAGTACTTC
j_call: TRBJ2-5; clone_size: -; v_call: TRBV28; d_call: -; cdr3_length: 13; cdr3_aa: CASSSRPVETQYF; cdr3_nt: TGTGCCAGCAGTTCCCGCCCGGTGGAGACCCAGTACTTC
j_call: TRBJ2-5; clone_size: few; v_call: TRBV28; d_call: TRBD2; cdr3_length: 15; cdr3_aa: CASSPPASGAGTQYF; cdr3_nt: TGTGCCAGCAGTCCCCCGGCCAGCGGGGCAGGGACCCAGTACTTC
j_call: TRBJ1-1; clone_size: -; v_call: TRBV30; d_call: TRBD1; cdr3_length: 12; cdr3_aa: CAFDRGSTEAFF; cdr3_nt: TGTGCCTTTGACAGGGGAAGTACTGAAGCTTTCTTT
j_call: TRBJ1-2; clone_size: few; v_call: TRBV9; d_call: -; cdr3_length: 14; cdr3_aa: CASSPTTETYGYTF; cdr3_nt: TGTGCCAGCAGCCCGACGACGGAAACCTATGGCTACACCTTC
j_call: TRBJ2-2; clone_size: -; v_call: TRBV29-1; d_call: -; cdr3_length: 12; cdr3_aa: CSVDGGTGELFF; cdr3_nt: TGCAGCGTTGATGGGGGAACCGGGGAGCTGTTTTTT
j_call: TRBJ2-3; clone_size: -; v_call: TRBV30; d_call: -; cdr3_length: 14; cdr3_aa: CAWSVGRGTDTQYF; cdr3_nt: TGTGCCTGGAGTGTAGGCAGGGGCACAGATACGCAGTATTTT
j_call: TRBJ2-1; clone_size: -; v_call: TRBV7-2; d_call: -; cdr3_length: 15; cdr3_aa: CASSRRVGVYNEQFF; cdr3_nt: TGTGCCAGCAGCCGTCGCGTAGGGGTTTACAATGAGCAGTTCTTC
j_call: TRBJ2-3; clone_size: -; v_call: TRBV5-6; d_call: -; cdr3_length: 13; cdr3_aa: CASSLLGTDTQYF; cdr3_nt: TGTGCCAGCAGCTTGCTGGGCACAGATACGCAGTATTTT
j_call: TRBJ1-1; clone_size: few; v_call: TRBV30; d_call: TRBD1; cdr3_length: 13; cdr3_aa: CAWSDDRVDLAFF; cdr3_nt: TGTGCCTGGAGTGACGACAGGGTCGATTTGGCTTTCTTT
j_call: TRBJ1-1; clone_size: few; v_call: TRBV2; d_call: -; cdr3_length: 14; cdr3_aa: CASSSPPENTEAFF; cdr3_nt: TGTGCCAGCAGTTCACCTCCGGAAAACACTGAAGCTTTCTTT
j_call: TRBJ2-3; clone_size: few; v_call: TRBV29-1; d_call: TRBD1; cdr3_length: 13; cdr3_aa: CSVRQGTVLTQYF; cdr3_nt: TGCAGCGTTCGACAGGGAACCGTTCTTACGCAGTATTTT
j_call: TRBJ2-7; clone_size: -; v_call: TRBV29-1; d_call: -; cdr3_length: 13; cdr3_aa: CSVFFQGTYEQYF; cdr3_nt: TGCAGCGTCTTCTTCCAGGGGACCTACGAGCAGTACTTC
j_call: TRBJ1-5; clone_size: -; v_call: TRBV4-3; d_call: -; cdr3_length: 13; cdr3_aa: CASSQAPSQPQHF; cdr3_nt: TGCGCCAGCAGCCAAGCACCATCACAGCCCCAGCATTTT
j_call: TRBJ2-7; clone_size: -; v_call: TRBV20-1; d_call: -; cdr3_length: 10; cdr3_aa: CSAERDEQYF; cdr3_nt: TGCAGTGCGGAACGCGACGAGCAGTACTTC
j_call: TRBJ2-7; clone_size: few; v_call: TRBV6-8; d_call: -; cdr3_length: 17; cdr3_aa: CASSYPLDQKGGYEQYF; cdr3_nt: TGTGCCAGCAGTTACCCTTTGGACCAAAAAGGCGGCTACGAGCAGTACTTC
j_call: TRBJ2-7; clone_size: few; v_call: TRBV11-2; d_call: -; cdr3_length: 12; cdr3_aa: CASSPNEGGQYF; cdr3_nt: TGTGCCAGCAGCCCGAATGAAGGAGGGCAGTACTTC
j_call: TRBJ2-5; clone_size: -; v_call: TRBV13; d_call: TRBD1; cdr3_length: 15; cdr3_aa: CASSLKTGAQETQYF; cdr3_nt: TGTGCCAGCAGCTTAAAAACAGGGGCGCAAGAGACCCAGTACTTC
j_call: TRBJ1-5; clone_size: -; v_call: TRBV29-1; d_call: -; cdr3_length: 13; cdr3_aa: CSATTVSNQPQHF; cdr3_nt: TGCAGCGCTACGACAGTTAGCAATCAGCCCCAGCATTTT
j_call: TRBJ1-1; clone_size: -; v_call: TRBV15; d_call: -; cdr3_length: 15; cdr3_aa: CATSRDPGRRAEAFF; cdr3_nt: TGTGCCACCAGCAGAGATCCGGGTCGAAGGGCTGAAGCTTTCTTT
j_call: TRBJ2-1; clone_size: -; v_call: TRBV15; d_call: -; cdr3_length: 14; cdr3_aa: CAIATGSPYNEQFF; cdr3_nt: TGTGCCATTGCAACAGGGTCCCCCTACAATGAGCAGTTCTTC
j_call: TRBJ2-5; clone_size: -; v_call: TRBV5-4; d_call: TRBD1; cdr3_length: 14; cdr3_aa: CASSSPGGGETQYF; cdr3_nt: TGTGCCAGCAGTTCTCCAGGGGGCGGGGAGACCCAGTACTTC
j_call: TRBJ2-7; clone_size: few; v_call: TRBV30; d_call: TRBD1; cdr3_length: 15; cdr3_aa: CAWSQPGQGLYEQYF; cdr3_nt: TGTGCCTGGAGTCAACCGGGACAGGGACTCTACGAGCAGTACTTC
j_call: TRBJ2-4; clone_size: -; v_call: TRBV7-2; d_call: -; cdr3_length: 12; cdr3_aa: CASNVLQNIQYF; cdr3_nt: TGTGCCAGCAACGTTCTTCAAAACATTCAGTACTTC
j_call: TRBJ2-5; clone_size: -; v_call: TRBV7-2; d_call: -; cdr3_length: 14; cdr3_aa: CASSLGLSQETQYF; cdr3_nt: TGTGCCAGCAGCCTAGGACTCAGCCAAGAGACCCAGTACTTC
j_call: TRBJ2-1; clone_size: -; v_call: TRBV2; d_call: -; cdr3_length: 13; cdr3_aa: CASTRAHGGEQFF; cdr3_nt: TGTGCCAGCACCCGGGCCCACGGTGGTGAGCAGTTCTTC